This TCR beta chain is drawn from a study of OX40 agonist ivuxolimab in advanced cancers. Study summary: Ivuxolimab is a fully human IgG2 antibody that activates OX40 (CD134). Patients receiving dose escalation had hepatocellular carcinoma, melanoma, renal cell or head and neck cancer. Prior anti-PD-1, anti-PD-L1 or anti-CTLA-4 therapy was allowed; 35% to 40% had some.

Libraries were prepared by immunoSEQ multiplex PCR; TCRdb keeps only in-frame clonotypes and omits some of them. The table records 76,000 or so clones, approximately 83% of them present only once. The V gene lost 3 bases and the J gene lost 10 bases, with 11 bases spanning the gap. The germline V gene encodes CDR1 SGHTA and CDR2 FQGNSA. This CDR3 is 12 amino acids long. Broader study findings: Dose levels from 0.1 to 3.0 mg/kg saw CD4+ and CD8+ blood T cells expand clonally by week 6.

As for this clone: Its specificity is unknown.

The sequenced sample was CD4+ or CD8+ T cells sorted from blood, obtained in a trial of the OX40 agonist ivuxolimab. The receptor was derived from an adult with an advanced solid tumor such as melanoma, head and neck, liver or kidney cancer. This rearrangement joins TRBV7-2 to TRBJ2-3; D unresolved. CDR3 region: CASSFRSPSQYF. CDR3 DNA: TGTGCCAGCAGCTTTAGGTCCCCATCGCAGTATTTT.